These 30 T cell receptor beta chains share one sample of origin, sequenced in a study of T cells in tuberculosis. This table comes from immunoSEQ multiplex PCR, and its TCRdb copy is limited to in-frame clones, with some not included. The table shows tens of thousands of clones, with more than 75% occurring only once. Thawed, overnight-rested PBMC were stained with GMM-loaded CD1B tetramer, viability dye and anti-CD3, then sorted. CD1B tetramers were loaded with Rhodococcus equi-derived C32 glucose monomycolate. Sequencing was done on a sample of CD1b-GMM tetramer-negative cells sorted from PBMCs. These receptor sequences come from an adult woman with latent tuberculosis.

V gene TRBV5-4 combines with J gene TRBJ2-1; TRBD1 is a possible D gene (6 bases). The CDR3 contains 12 residues. Germline loops: CDR1 SGHNT, CDR2 YYREEE (reference sequence). V was pared by 6 bases and J by 10 bases, with 14 bases between. This CDR3 is CASNRDPGEQFF. The CDR3 DNA sequence: TGTGCCAGCAACAGGGACCCCGGGGAGCAGTTCTTC.

V is TRBV6-1 and J is TRBJ2-3; D is unclear. The V gene lost 3 bases and the J gene lost 0 bases, with 13 bases spanning the gap. In germline, CDR1 is MNHNS, CDR2 SASEGT. The CDR3 has 16 amino acids. The CDR3 nucleotides read TGTGCCAGCAGTGAGTACAACGTGGGCAGCACAGATACGCAGTATTTT. Translated: CASSEYNVGSTDTQYF.

This chain links TRBV29-1 with TRBJ1-2; 9 nucleotides match TRBD1. From germline, CDR1 is SQVTM and CDR2 ANQGSEA. The CDR3 contains 15 residues. With 6 bases clipped from V and 2 bases from J, the junction kept 10 bases outside the gene matches. As DNA, the CDR3 is TGCAGCGTCAACTCTCAGGGACAGGGAAACTATGGCTACACCTTC. Residues: CSVNSQGQGNYGYTF.

The chain joins TRBV5-4 to TRBJ2-7; TRBD1 might be the D (6 bases). Per the germline V gene, CDR1 is SGHNT and CDR2 is YYREEE (reference sequence). There are 14 residues in the CDR3. Deletions cut 4 bases from V and 5 bases from J, with 16 bases between. CDR3 loop: CASSQGGIINEQYF. DNA of the CDR3: TGTGCCAGCAGCCAAGGGGGTATTATCAACGAGCAGTACTTC.

The rearrangement uses TRBV7-8 and TRBJ2-1; TRBD2 aligns across 15 bases. After removal of 0 bases from V and 9 bases from J, the junction contained 6 bases not matched to a gene. The germline V gene has CDR1 SGHVS and CDR2 FQNEAQ. This CDR3 has 17 amino acids. CDR3 sequence reads: CASSLATGLAGGGEQFF. The CDR3 DNA is TGTGCCAGCAGCTTAGCTACGGGACTAGCGGGGGGAGGTGAGCAGTTCTTC.

V usage is TRBV5-7 and J usage is TRBJ2-5; 7 bases match TRBD1. TRBV5-7 has ORF status, its function being uncertain. V lost 4 bases, J lost 7 bases, and 10 bases stayed unmatched. The CDR3 runs 14 residues. The CDR3: CASSARQGPGTQYF. For the CDR3, the DNA is TGTGCCAGCAGCGCACGACAGGGCCCGGGGACCCAGTACTTC.

The chain couples TRBV2 to TRBJ1-5; 11 bases map to TRBD1. The length of the CDR3 is 18 residues. Germline CDR1 and CDR2: SNHLY and FYNNEI. V trimming: 4 bases; J trimming: 4 bases; junction bases outside the gene matches: 12. The CDR3 spells CASSAIGTGGTWNQPQHF. In nucleotides, the CDR3 is TGTGCCAGCAGTGCAATTGGGACAGGGGGGACTTGGAATCAGCCCCAGCATTTT.

The chain links TRBV5-6 to TRBJ2-2; 9 nucleotides line up with TRBD2. CDR3 size: 15 residues. Unmatched junction bases numbered 0, after V lost 2 bases and J lost 1 base. Looked up from germline, CDR1 is SGHDT and CDR2 is YYEEEE. DNA for the CDR3: TGTGCCAGCAGCTTACTAGCGGGGAACACCGGGGAGCTGTTTTTT. This sequence encodes CASSLLAGNTGELFF.

The rearrangement uses TRBV9 and TRBJ2-1; TRBD2 matches 7 bases. The CDR3 loop spans 15 amino acids. CDR1 is SGDLS, CDR2 YYNGEE, per germline. V was pared by 3 bases and J by 7 bases, with 10 bases of the junction left unmatched. The CDR3 DNA is TGTGCCAGCAGCGAGAGGGACGCGGGGGTGAATGAGCAGTTCTTC. Amino acid sequence: CASSERDAGVNEQFF.

The V gene is TRBV19, the J gene TRBJ1-2; 7 nucleotides match TRBD1. The CDR3 has 13 residues. Germline-derived CDR1 and CDR2 are LNHDA and SQIVND (reference sequence). V was pared by 11 bases and J by 6 bases, with 12 bases of the junction left unmatched. The CDR3 reads CACKDRVLHGYTF. Here the CDR3 DNA reads TGTGCCTGTAAAGACAGGGTTCTTCATGGCTACACCTTC.

This chain joins TRBV4-1 and TRBJ2-7; D unclear. Trimming cost V 0 bases and J 5 bases, with 5 bases left between them. Germline V gene lookup returns CDR1 MGHRA and CDR2 YSYEKL. The CDR3 covers 12 residues. The CDR3 coding sequence is TGCGCCAGCAGCCAAGACGGTGACGAGCAGTACTTC. This codes for CASSQDGDEQYF.

V gene TRBV11-2 combines with J gene TRBJ2-5; D gene ambiguous. This CDR3 comprises 12 residues. Trimming stripped 5 bases from V and 5 bases from J, with 9 bases between. The germline V gene has CDR1 SGHAT and CDR2 FQNNGV. The CDR3 nucleotides read TGTGCCAGCAGCCCTGAGATGGAGACCCAGTACTTC. Translating gives CASSPEMETQYF.

This sequence joins TRBV23-1 and TRBJ2-2; D might be TRBD1 (5 bases). TRBV23-1 is given ORF status, its function remaining uncertain. The length of the CDR3 is 17 residues. V was cut by 3 bases and J by 7 bases, with 21 bases left in between. DNA of the CDR3: TGCGCCAGCAGTCATTGGGCTCCAGTAGGGGTACTCGGGGAGCTGTTTTTT. It is translated as CASSHWAPVGVLGELFF.

This chain joins TRBV5-5 and TRBJ1-2, with D possibly being TRBD1 (5 bases). Trimming left V 1 base short and J 7 bases short, with 11 bases between. Germline CDR1 SGHKS, CDR2 YYEKEE (reference sequence). The CDR3 totals 13 residues. CDR3 sequence reads: CASSLQGIGGYTF. As DNA, the CDR3 is TGTGCCAGCAGCTTGCAGGGAATAGGTGGCTACACCTTC.

The V gene is TRBV2, the J gene TRBJ2-2; unclear D gene. The CDR3 is 14 amino acids. From germline, CDR1 is SNHLY and CDR2 FYNNEI. Trimming shortened V by 6 bases and J by 6 bases, and 14 bases separated the two germline ends. The CDR3 reads CASRTYPAAGELFF. CDR3 sequence (DNA): TGTGCCAGCAGGACTTACCCCGCGGCCGGGGAGCTGTTTTTT.

The J gene is TRBJ2-2, the V gene TRBV19, with a possible D match to TRBD2 (6 bases). The CDR3 covers 16 residues. The V gene lost 2 bases and the J gene lost 2 bases, with 12 bases spanning the gap. From germline, CDR1 is LNHDA and CDR2 SQIVND (reference sequence). This CDR3 is CASSIPGLPNTGELFF. For the CDR3, the DNA is TGTGCCAGTAGTATACCGGGACTTCCAAACACCGGGGAGCTGTTTTTT.

The V gene is TRBV18, the J gene TRBJ2-3; maybe TRBD1 (7 bases). V lost 4 bases to trimming and J lost 2 bases, with 13 bases between them. Germline CDR1 is KGHSH and CDR2 is LQKENI. The CDR3 is 15 residues long. CDR3 sequence reads: CASSRAGQPTDTQYF. In DNA, the CDR3 is TGTGCCAGCTCACGTGCGGGACAGCCCACAGATACGCAGTATTTT.

This chain uses TRBV29-1 with TRBJ2-5; D is possibly TRBD2 (6 bases). Trimming pared 5 bases from V and 5 bases from J, leaving 12 bases between. The germline gives CDR1 SQVTM, CDR2 ANQGSEA. The CDR3 totals 12 residues. The CDR3 protein is CSVSGRGETQYF. CDR3 bases: TGCAGCGTTTCTGGGCGGGGTGAGACCCAGTACTTC.

The DNA of the CDR3 is TGCGCCAGCAGCTTGGGGGCTTCGGCGGGATTGGAAGAGACCCAGTACTTC. As protein: CASSLGASAGLEETQYF. This chain joins TRBV5-1 and TRBJ2-5, with D possibly being TRBD2 (6 bases). This CDR3 is built from 17 residues. The V gene lost 0 bases and the J gene lost 3 bases, with 18 bases spanning the gap. CDR1 is SGHRS and CDR2 is YFSETQ in the germline V gene.

The chain couples TRBV7-2 to TRBJ2-1; TRBD1 might be the D (5 bases). CDR1 is SGHTA, CDR2 FQGNSA, per germline. CDR3 length: 17 amino acids. V lost 2 bases and J lost 0, with 14 bases in between. Here the CDR3 reads CASSLFLHRSSYNEQFF. The CDR3, as DNA: TGTGCCAGCAGCTTATTTTTACACAGGAGCTCCTACAATGAGCAGTTCTTC.

This rearrangement joins TRBV15 to TRBJ2-1, with a possible D match to TRBD2 (6 bases). V lost 4 bases and J 0 bases, leaving 10 bases between the germline ends. The CDR3 is made up of 15 amino acids. Germline loops: CDR1 LNHNV, CDR2 YYDKDF (reference sequence). CDR3 in DNA: TGTGCCACCAGCATCGGGGGACCCTCCTACAATGAGCAGTTCTTC. This gives the protein CATSIGGPSYNEQFF.

V gene TRBV5-1 combines with J gene TRBJ2-3, with D possibly matching TRBD2 (6 bases). Deletions cut 5 bases from V and 2 bases from J, with 15 bases between. CDR1 is SGHRS, CDR2 YFSETQ, per germline. This CDR3 is built from 15 residues. CDR3 DNA sequence: TGCGCCAGCAGGTCAGCCGGGACTTTCACAGATACGCAGTATTTT. Protein: CASRSAGTFTDTQYF.

The chain employs TRBV7-3 and TRBJ2-2; no firm D call. The germline V gene encodes CDR1 SGHTA and CDR2 FQGTGA. The V end lost 5 bases, the J end lost 5 bases, and 9 bases lay between the germline ends. This CDR3 comprises 13 residues. This CDR3 reads CASSTSQTGELFF. CDR3 bases: TGTGCCAGCAGCACCAGTCAGACCGGGGAGCTGTTTTTT.

The rearrangement joins TRBV5-1 to TRBJ2-1, with TRBD1 matching over 11 bases. The junction had 6 bases not matched to a gene; V was cut back by 4 bases and J by 6 bases. The CDR3 spans 15 residues. Germline CDR1 reads SGHRS; CDR2 reads YFSETQ. The CDR3 reads CASSPGTGGSNEQFF. The CDR3 DNA follows: TGCGCCAGCAGCCCCGGGACAGGGGGGTCCAATGAGCAGTTCTTC.

The chain couples TRBV4-3 to TRBJ2-5, with a possible D match to TRBD1 (5 bases). Germline CDR1 is LGHNA and CDR2 is YSLEER. This CDR3 contains 15 residues. With 0 bases removed from V and 5 bases from J, the gap between germline ends came to 13 bases. CDR3 sequence reads: CASSQDRADKETQYF. The CDR3, as DNA: TGCGCCAGCAGCCAAGATAGGGCGGACAAGGAGACCCAGTACTTC.

This chain uses TRBV10-1 with TRBJ1-6; D is undetermined. The germline CDR1 and CDR2 sequences are WNHNN and SYGVQD (reference sequence). CDR3 size: 14 residues. V was cut by 7 bases and J by 0 bases, with 7 bases left in between. DNA for the CDR3: TGCGCCAGCATTACGAGCTCCTATAATTCACCCCTCCACTTT. This gives the protein CASITSSYNSPLHF.

The chain recombines TRBV7-2 with TRBJ2-2; 8 bases are shared with TRBD1. This CDR3 spans 16 amino acids. The V gene end was trimmed by 6 bases and the J gene end by 1 base; junction bases not matched to a gene: 7. Per germline, CDR1 SGHTA and CDR2 FQGNSA. The CDR3 region has the DNA TGTGCCAGCAGTGAGGACAGGGCAAGGAACACCGGGGAGCTGTTTTTT. Encoded protein: CASSEDRARNTGELFF. Complete variable domain (other parts from reference TRBV7-2 and TRBJ2-2): GAGVSQSPSNKVTEKGKDVELRCDPISGHTALYWYRQSLGQGLEFLIYFQGNSAPDKSGLPSDRFSAERTGGSVSTLTIQRTQQEDSAVYLCASSEDRARNTGELFFGEGSRLTVL.

The CDR3 spells CASSSGGVQSYTF. The CDR3 DNA reads as TGTGCCAGCAGCTCTGGGGGGGTTCAGAGCTACACCTTC. This chain links TRBV7-9 with TRBJ1-2; possibly TRBD1 for D (5 bases). The CDR3 contains 13 residues. Trimming took off 4 bases at V and 9 bases at J, with 15 bases between the two ends. Germline-derived CDR1 and CDR2 are SEHNR and FQNEAQ (reference sequence).

The chain couples TRBV19 to TRBJ2-1, with 12 bases matching TRBD2. CDR3 length: 12 amino acids. Germline V gives CDR1 LNHDA, CDR2 SQIVND (reference sequence). With V trimmed by 7 bases and J by 12 bases, 4 bases remained unmatched. In DNA form, the CDR3 reads TGTGCCAGTAATCTAGCGGGGGGGCGGCAGTTCTTC. Its translation: CASNLAGGRQFF.

The genes are TRBV13 and TRBJ2-5; 8 positions match TRBD2. The germline gives CDR1 PRHDT, CDR2 FYEKMQ (reference sequence). The CDR3 runs to 13 residues. V was clipped by 6 bases and J by 5 bases; unmatched bases: 5. In DNA form, the CDR3 reads TGTGCCAGCAGGGGCGGGGGGATCGAGACCCAGTACTTC. It codes for CASRGGGIETQYF.